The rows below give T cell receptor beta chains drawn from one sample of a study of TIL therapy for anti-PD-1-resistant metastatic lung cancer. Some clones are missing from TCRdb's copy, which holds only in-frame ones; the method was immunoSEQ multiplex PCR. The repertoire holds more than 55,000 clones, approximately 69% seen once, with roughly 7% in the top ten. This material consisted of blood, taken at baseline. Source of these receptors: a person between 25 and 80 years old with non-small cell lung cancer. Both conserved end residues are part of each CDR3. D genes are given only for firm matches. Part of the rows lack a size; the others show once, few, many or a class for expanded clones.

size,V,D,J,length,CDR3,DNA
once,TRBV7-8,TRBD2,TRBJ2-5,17,CASSLAGLAGGQETQYF,TGTGCCAGCAGCTTAGCGGGACTAGCGGGAGGGCAAGAGACCCAGTACTTC
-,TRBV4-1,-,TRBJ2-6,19,CASSQRPVREAGGANVLTF,TGCGCCAGCAGCCAAAGGCCGGTCAGGGAGGCTGGTGGGGCCAACGTCCTGACTTTC
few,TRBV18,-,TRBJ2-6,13,CASFATGANVLTF,TGTGCCAGCTTCGCGACTGGGGCCAACGTCCTGACTTTC
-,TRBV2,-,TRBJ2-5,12,CASSEAAETQYF,TGTGCCAGCAGTGAAGCGGCGGAGACCCAGTACTTC
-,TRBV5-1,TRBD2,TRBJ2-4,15,CASSLAGITGGIQYF,TGCGCCAGCAGCTTAGCCGGGATTACGGGGGGCATTCAGTACTTC
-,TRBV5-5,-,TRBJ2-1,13,CASSREGYNEQFF,TGTGCCAGCAGCCGAGAGGGGTACAATGAGCAGTTCTTC
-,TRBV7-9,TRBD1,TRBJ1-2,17,CASSLGTGSGTDYGYTF,TGTGCCAGCAGCTTAGGGACAGGGAGCGGTACAGACTATGGCTACACCTTC
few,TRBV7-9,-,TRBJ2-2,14,CASSKQGYTGELFF,TGTGCCAGCAGTAAACAGGGATACACCGGGGAGCTGTTTTTT
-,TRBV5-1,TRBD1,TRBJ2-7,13,CASSRGQLNEQYF,TGCGCCAGCAGCAGGGGACAGTTGAACGAGCAGTACTTC
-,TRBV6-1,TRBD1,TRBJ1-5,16,CASSDPGQGAAQPQHF,TGTGCCAGCAGTGATCCGGGACAGGGGGCGGCTCAGCCCCAGCATTTT
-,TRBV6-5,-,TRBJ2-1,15,CASSYSGGPYNEQFF,TGTGCCAGCAGTTACTCGGGGGGCCCCTACAATGAGCAGTTCTTC
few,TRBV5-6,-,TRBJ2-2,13,CASSPQRTGELFF,TGTGCCAGCAGCCCACAGCGGACCGGGGAGCTGTTTTTT
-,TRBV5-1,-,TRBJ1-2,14,CASSGDTSNYGYTF,TGCGCCAGCAGCGGAGACACGTCTAACTATGGCTACACCTTC
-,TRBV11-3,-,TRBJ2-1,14,CASSLKSSYDEQFF,TGTGCCAGCAGCTTAAAATCCAGCTACGATGAGCAGTTCTTC
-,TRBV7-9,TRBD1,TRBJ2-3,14,CASSRTGGSDTQYF,TGTGCCAGCAGCCGGACAGGGGGCTCGGATACGCAGTATTTT
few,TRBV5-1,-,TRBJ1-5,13,CASSLIPDQPQHF,TGCGCCAGCAGCTTGATCCCCGATCAGCCCCAGCATTTT
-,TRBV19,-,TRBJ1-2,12,CASSRPGSGYTF,TGTGCCAGTAGTAGGCCCGGAAGTGGCTACACCTTC
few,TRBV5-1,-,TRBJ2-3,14,CASSLGRGDDTQYF,TGCGCCAGCAGCTTGGGGAGGGGCGATGATACGCAGTATTTT
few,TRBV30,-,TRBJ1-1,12,CAWGHMNTEAFF,TGTGCCTGGGGGCATATGAACACTGAAGCTTTCTTT
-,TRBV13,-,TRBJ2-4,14,CASSLGLGVNIQYF,TGTGCCAGCAGCTTAGGTCTTGGTGTGAACATTCAGTACTTC
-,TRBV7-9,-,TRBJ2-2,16,CASTPRNGGNTGELFF,TGTGCCAGCACGCCTAGGAACGGGGGAAACACCGGGGAGCTGTTTTTT
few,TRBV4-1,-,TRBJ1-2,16,CASSQKYSQVNYGYTF,TGCGCCAGCAGCCAAAAGTATTCGCAGGTTAACTATGGCTACACCTTC
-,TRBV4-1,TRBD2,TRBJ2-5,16,CASSHPSGRDQETQYF,TGCGCCAGCAGCCACCCTAGCGGGAGGGACCAAGAGACCCAGTACTTC
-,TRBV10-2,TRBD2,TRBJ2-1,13,CASSGTINNEQFF,TGCGCCAGCAGCGGGACTATAAACAATGAGCAGTTCTTC
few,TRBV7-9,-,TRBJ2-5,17,CASSLGPGQEFLETQYF,TGTGCCAGCAGCTTAGGCCCCGGCCAGGAGTTCTTAGAGACCCAGTACTTC
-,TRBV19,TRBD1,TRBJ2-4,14,CASSKGQDKNIQYF,TGTGCCAGTAGTAAGGGACAGGACAAAAACATTCAGTACTTC
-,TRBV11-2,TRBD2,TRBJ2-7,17,CASSLDGAGGPWNEQYF,TGTGCCAGCAGCTTAGATGGTGCGGGAGGGCCCTGGAACGAGCAGTACTTC
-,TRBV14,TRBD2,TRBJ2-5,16,CASSQVPSGKAETQYF,TGTGCCAGCAGCCAAGTTCCTAGCGGAAAGGCGGAGACCCAGTACTTC
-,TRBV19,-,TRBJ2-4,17,CASSISSVSLAKNIQYF,TGTGCCAGTAGTATCTCTAGCGTTTCTTTAGCCAAAAACATTCAGTACTTC
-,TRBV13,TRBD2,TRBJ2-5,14,CASSLMGLEETQYF,TGTGCCAGCAGCTTAATGGGACTAGAGGAGACCCAGTACTTC
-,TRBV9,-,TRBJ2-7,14,CASSVAGQMYEQYF,TGTGCCAGCAGCGTAGCGGGGCAGATGTACGAGCAGTACTTC
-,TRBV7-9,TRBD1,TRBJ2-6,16,CASSLETGAGANVLTF,TGTGCCAGCAGCTTAGAGACAGGGGCAGGGGCCAACGTCCTGACTTTC